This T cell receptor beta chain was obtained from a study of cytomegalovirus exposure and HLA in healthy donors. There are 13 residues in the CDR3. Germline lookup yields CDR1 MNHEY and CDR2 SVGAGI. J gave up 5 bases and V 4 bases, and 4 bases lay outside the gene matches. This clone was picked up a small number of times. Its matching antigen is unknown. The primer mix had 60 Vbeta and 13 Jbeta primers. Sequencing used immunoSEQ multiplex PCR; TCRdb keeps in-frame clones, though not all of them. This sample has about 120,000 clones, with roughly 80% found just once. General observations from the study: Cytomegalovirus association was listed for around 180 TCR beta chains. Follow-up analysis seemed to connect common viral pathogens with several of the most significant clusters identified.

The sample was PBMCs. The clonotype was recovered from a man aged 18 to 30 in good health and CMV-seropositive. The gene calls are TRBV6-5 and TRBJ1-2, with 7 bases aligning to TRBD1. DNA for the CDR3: TGTGCCAGCAGTTCGGGACAGCGGTATGGCTACACCTTC. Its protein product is CASSSGQRYGYTF.